Below are 31 T cell receptor beta chains sequenced from a single sample in a study of blood T cell repertoires in COVID-19 (dated by TCRdb to the early 2020s). Preparation of the library involved the immunoSEQ multiplex PCR assay. TCRdb stores this immuneACCESS table with in-frame sequences only. Part of the clones is absent; in the studies checked, under half of the shortfall reflects unresolved V genes, and no reason is known for the rest. For this sample the table gives some 200,000 clones, of which roughly four fifths were detected only once. The ten top clones hold more than 10% of the sample. The sequenced sample was peripheral blood. The receptor set was obtained from a woman aged 80 or over with COVID-19, enrolled during active disease.

The chain combines TRBV6-6 with TRBJ1-5, with D perhaps matching TRBD1 (5 bases). The ends were cut back, 6 bases at V and 0 bases at J, with 9 bases in the middle. Germline lookup yields CDR1 MNHNY and CDR2 SVGAGI (reference sequence). The CDR3 loop spans 14 amino acids. DNA of the CDR3: TGTGCCAGCAGACGACAGAATAGCAATCAGCCCCAGCATTTT. This encodes CASRRQNSNQPQHF.

The chain recombines TRBV10-3 with TRBJ1-1; D might be TRBD1 (6 bases). Trimming took off 6 bases at V and 0 bases at J, with 20 bases between the two ends. Per the germline V gene, CDR1 is ENHRY and CDR2 is SYGVKD. CDR3 length: 17 amino acids. CDR3 protein: CAISKVGAGVMNTEAFF. For the CDR3, the DNA is TGTGCCATCAGCAAAGTGGGGGCAGGTGTAATGAACACTGAAGCTTTCTTT.

This clone was picked up one time. The rearrangement links TRBV25-1 to TRBJ2-3, with D maybe TRBD2 (6 bases). The CDR3 totals 15 residues. Germline V gives CDR1 MGHDK, CDR2 SYGVNS. Trimming shortened V by 6 bases and J by 7 bases, and 20 bases separated the two germline ends. Here the CDR3 reads CASSAPWRATYTQYF. CDR3 DNA: TGTGCCAGCAGCGCCCCGTGGAGGGCTACATATACGCAGTATTTT.

This CDR3 reads CASSSRAGGDMETQYF. The CDR3 DNA is TGTGCCAGCAGCTCTCGAGCGGGGGGGGATATGGAGACCCAGTACTTC. This chain joins TRBV7-9 and TRBJ2-5; TRBD2 matches at 10 bases. The CDR3 consists of 16 residues. Trimming cost V 4 bases and J 5 bases; bases outside gene matches: 10. Per germline, CDR1 SEHNR and CDR2 FQNEAQ (reference sequence).

The chain links TRBV19 to TRBJ1-2; D is perhaps TRBD1 (6 bases). The V and J ends lost 6 bases and 4 bases respectively, with 18 bases between them. The CDR3 spans 15 residues. The germline V gene encodes CDR1 LNHDA and CDR2 SQIVND (reference sequence). As DNA, the CDR3 is TGTGCCAGTAGCGCCGCCAGGACAGCCCGCTATGGCTACACCTTC. Its translation is CASSAARTARYGYTF.

This chain joins TRBV24-1 and TRBJ2-3; weak D call: TRBD2 (5 bases). CDR3 length equals 17 residues. Deletions cut 1 base from V and 5 bases from J, with 18 bases between. Looked up from germline, CDR1 is KGHDR and CDR2 is SFDVKD. As DNA, the CDR3 is TGTGCCACCAGTGATTTTGGGATCGGGGTCCCGCGAGATACGCAGTATTTT. It specifies CATSDFGIGVPRDTQYF.

V gene TRBV6-2 or TRBV6-3 combines with J gene TRBJ1-2; D is uncertain. Germline CDR1 MNHEY, CDR2 SVGEGT. The CDR3 is 15 residues long. With 0 bases removed from V and 4 bases from J, the gap between germline ends came to 12 bases. As DNA, the CDR3 is TGTGCCAGCAGTTACTCGCCCCCAGGTTTCTATGGCTACACCTTC. It encodes CASSYSPPGFYGYTF.

This clone appeared a few times. The V and J genes are TRBV6-6 and TRBJ1-2; D remains unclear. The CDR3 loop spans 14 amino acids. The germline CDR1 and CDR2 sequences are MNHNY and SVGAGI (reference sequence). The V end lost 6 bases, the J end lost 8 bases, and 19 bases lay between the germline ends. The CDR3 region is CASSIRLGEGGYTF. The DNA for the CDR3 is TGTGCCAGCAGCATTAGGCTTGGGGAGGGCGGCTACACCTTC.

The chain couples TRBV4-2 to TRBJ2-1, with D possibly being TRBD1 (6 bases). CDR3 length: 14 amino acids. Per germline, CDR1 LGHNA and CDR2 YNFKEQ. Trimming left V 3 bases short and J 7 bases short, with 13 bases between. The CDR3 sequence: CASSQGANLNEQFF. The CDR3 DNA reads TGTGCCAGCAGCCAGGGGGCGAACTTGAATGAGCAGTTCTTC.

This chain joins TRBV6-6 and TRBJ2-7; the match to TRBD2 covers 9 bases. Germline loops: CDR1 MNHNY, CDR2 SVGAGI (reference sequence). CDR3 length: 14 residues. J lost 3 bases, V lost 5 bases, and 5 bases had no gene match. The CDR3 nucleotides are TGTGCCAGCAGTAGGACTAGCGAACGCTACGAGCAGTACTTC. This translates into CASSRTSERYEQYF.

V and J are TRBV28 and TRBJ2-7; unclear D gene. The CDR3 is 13 residues long. V lost 5 bases and J 2 bases, leaving 10 bases between the germline ends. Germline assignment: CDR1 MDHEN and CDR2 SYDVKM. Here the CDR3 reads CASSPQVAYEQYF. CDR3 nucleotides: TGTGCCAGCAGTCCCCAGGTGGCCTACGAGCAGTACTTC. The variable domain in full, completed from reference TRBV28 and TRBJ2-7, reads DVKVTQSSRYLVKRTGEKVFLECVQDMDHENMFWYRQDPGLGLRLIYFSYDVKMKEKGDIPEGYSVSREKKERFSLILESASTNQTSMYLCASSPQVAYEQYFGPGTRLTVT.

This clone was picked up one time. V gene TRBV10-3 combines with J gene TRBJ1-2; D gene uncertain. This CDR3 spans 11 amino acids. CDR1 is ENHRY, CDR2 SYGVKD, per germline. Trimming took off 3 bases at V and 5 bases at J, with 4 bases between the two ends. As DNA, the CDR3 is TGTGCCATCAGTGACGGGTATGGCTACACCTTC. It specifies CAISDGYGYTF.

This clone showed up just a few times. The CDR3 DNA is TGTGCCAGCAGCTTAAGACAGCCTGAAGCTTTCTTT. It encodes CASSLRQPEAFF. V gene TRBV11-1 combines with J gene TRBJ1-1; tentative D call: TRBD1 (5 bases). Germline V gene sequence: CDR1 SGHAT, CDR2 FQDESV (reference sequence). The CDR3 is made up of 12 amino acids. V lost 2 bases and J lost 6, with 7 bases in between. Variable domain in full (rest from reference TRBV11-1 and TRBJ1-1): EAEVAQSPRYKITEKSQAVAFWCDPISGHATLYWYRQILGQGPELLVQFQDESVVDDSQLPKDRFSAERLKGVDSTLKIQPAELGDSAMYLCASSLRQPEAFFGQGTRLTVV.

The V gene is TRBV30, the J gene TRBJ2-7; TRBD1 matches at 9 bases. The CDR3 runs to 14 residues. Trimming at V came to 1 base and at J to 3 bases, leaving 4 bases not matched to a gene. Germline CDR1 and CDR2: GTSNPN and SVGIG (reference sequence). The CDR3 protein is CAWSGTGVNYEQYF. The CDR3 DNA sequence: TGTGCCTGGAGTGGGACAGGGGTGAACTACGAGCAGTACTTC.

This clone occurred a few times. The gene calls are TRBV6-6 and TRBJ1-4, with D possibly being TRBD1 (6 bases). The CDR3 runs 16 residues. V dropped 11 bases and J dropped 0 bases, with 19 bases sitting between them. CDR1 and CDR2 (germline): MNHNY, SVGAGI (reference sequence). CDR3 DNA: TGTGCCTCCCGGGACACAGGGTCTGCAACTAATGAAAAACTGTTTTTT. As protein: CASRDTGSATNEKLFF.

The V call is TRBV11-2, the J call TRBJ2-3; D is perhaps TRBD2 (5 bases). The CDR3 spans 14 residues. V was clipped by 0 bases and J by 6 bases, with 10 bases between them. Germline lookup yields CDR1 SGHAT and CDR2 FQNNGV. CDR3 in amino acids: CASSLDPGVDTQYF. CDR3 DNA sequence: TGTGCCAGCAGCTTAGACCCCGGGGTGGATACGCAGTATTTT.

The chain couples TRBV19 to TRBJ1-2, with no clear D. The length of the CDR3 is 14 residues. CDR1 and CDR2 from the germline V gene are LNHDA and SQIVND (reference sequence). Trimming pared 9 bases from V and 3 bases from J, leaving 17 bases between. CDR3 sequence (DNA): TGTGCCAGCAGAGGGAACTTCCGGTACTATGGCTACACCTTC. Protein sequence: CASRGNFRYYGYTF. Combining the CDR3 with reference TRBV19 and TRBJ1-2 gives the whole variable domain DGGITQSPKYLFRKEGQNVTLSCEQNLNHDAMYWYRQDPGQGLRLIYYSQIVNDFQKGDIAEGYSVSREKKESFPLTVTSAQKNPTAFYLCASRGNFRYYGYTFGSGTRLTVV.

The V and J genes are TRBV28 and TRBJ2-1, with TRBD2 identical over 15 bases. There are 13 residues in the CDR3. V gave up 6 bases and J gave up 15 bases; unmatched junction bases: 6. Germline values: CDR1 MDHEN, CDR2 SYDVKM. CDR3 DNA: TGTGCCAGCAGCCCGGGACTAGCGGGAGGCAGGTTCTTC. Residues: CASSPGLAGGRFF.

The count of this clone is one. This chain uses TRBV11-3 with TRBJ2-1; 11 positions agree with TRBD1. This CDR3 contains 14 residues. Trimming at V came to 5 bases and at J to 6 bases, leaving 3 bases not matched to a gene. Germline assignment: CDR1 SGHNT and CDR2 YENEEA. The CDR3, as DNA: TGTGCCAGCAGCCGGGACAGGGGGGGCAATGAGCAGTTCTTC. Translating gives CASSRDRGGNEQFF.

The chain uses TRBV19 and TRBJ2-3; 11 positions agree with TRBD2. Germline loops: CDR1 LNHDA, CDR2 SQIVND (reference sequence). V was clipped by 1 base and J by 6 bases; unmatched bases: 9. The CDR3 has 17 residues. This chain's CDR3 is CASSIVGLAAGVDTQYF. CDR3 nucleotides: TGTGCCAGTAGTATAGTGGGACTAGCGGCGGGAGTGGATACGCAGTATTTT.

The genes are TRBV6-6 and TRBJ1-4, with D unresolved. The V end lost 6 bases, the J end lost 4 bases, and 12 bases lay between the germline ends. This CDR3 comprises 14 residues. Germline CDR1 and CDR2: MNHNY and SVGAGI (reference sequence). DNA for the CDR3: TGTGCCAGCAGCCGCCGGGCGGGTAATGAAAAACTGTTTTTT. It is translated as CASSRRAGNEKLFF.

The rearrangement links TRBV18 to TRBJ1-1; no definite D call. The V end lost 2 bases, the J end lost 1 base, and 8 bases lay between the germline ends. The CDR3 is 14 amino acids. Germline V gene lookup returns CDR1 KGHSH and CDR2 LQKENI. The CDR3 sequence is CASSPSPGNTEAFF. The CDR3 coding sequence is TGTGCCAGCTCACCATCCCCGGGGAACACTGAAGCTTTCTTT.

This chain links TRBV18 with TRBJ1-2, with D maybe TRBD1 (5 bases). Germline CDR1 reads KGHSH; CDR2 reads LQKENI. This CDR3 comprises 15 residues. V gave up 6 bases and J gave up 7 bases, with 21 bases separating them. The CDR3 DNA follows: TGTGCCAGCTCTCGACGCGGTGACAGTATGGTTGGCTACACCTTC. Its translation: CASSRRGDSMVGYTF.

The J gene is TRBJ2-3, the V gene TRBV7-9, with D hard to call. Germline V gives CDR1 SEHNR, CDR2 FQNEAQ (reference sequence). This CDR3 region has 12 residues. Between the trimmed V and J ends, which lost 5 bases and 6 bases, there was a span of 9 bases. CDR3 bases: TGTGCCAGCAGCCGTCTCTCGGATACGCAGTATTTT. Protein: CASSRLSDTQYF.

The chain couples TRBV27 to TRBJ2-7, with a possible D match to TRBD2 (5 bases). There are 16 residues in the CDR3. V was pared by 6 bases and J by 1 base, with 19 bases between. Germline lookup yields CDR1 MNHEY and CDR2 SMNVEV (reference sequence). The CDR3 loop is CASRPIGMSPSYEQYF. The CDR3 DNA reads TGTGCCAGCAGGCCGATCGGGATGTCTCCATCCTACGAGCAGTACTTC.

Only one count was recorded for this clone. The chain links TRBV5-4 to TRBJ2-2; 7 bases agree with TRBD1. With V trimmed by 0 bases and J by 5 bases, 4 bases remained unmatched. The CDR3 spans 15 residues. The germline gives CDR1 SGHNT, CDR2 YYREEE (reference sequence). DNA of the CDR3: TGTGCCAGCAGCTTGGAGGGGGCCGGGACCGGGGAGCTGTTTTTT. Protein sequence: CASSLEGAGTGELFF.

V usage is TRBV6-5 and J usage is TRBJ2-7; 7 nucleotides align to TRBD2. This CDR3 has 14 residues. Germline values: CDR1 MNHEY, CDR2 SVGAGI. Unmatched junction bases numbered 15, after V lost 10 bases and J lost 6 bases. The CDR3 DNA is TGTGCCACTTCTTCGACTAGCTGGCCCGCCGAGCAGTACTTC. It is translated as CATSSTSWPAEQYF.

The chain employs TRBV19 and TRBJ2-5, with a possible D match to TRBD1 (6 bases). The germline CDR1 and CDR2 sequences are LNHDA and SQIVND (reference sequence). The V end was cut by 3 bases, the J end by 2 bases, with 10 bases between. The CDR3 consists of 14 residues. The CDR3 loop is CASSIGGQQETQYF. In DNA, the CDR3 is TGTGCCAGTAGTATTGGAGGACAGCAAGAGACCCAGTACTTC.

This rearrangement joins TRBV2 to TRBJ2-1, with 8 positions matching TRBD2. The junction had 4 bases not matched to a gene; V was cut back by 6 bases and J by 9 bases. The CDR3 runs 12 residues. Germline values: CDR1 SNHLY, CDR2 FYNNEI. This CDR3 is CASRGLGGEQFF. In nucleotides, the CDR3 is TGTGCCAGCAGGGGACTAGGTGGTGAGCAGTTCTTC.

This clone was observed a handful of times. The V call is TRBV19, the J call TRBJ1-3; TRBD1 matches 10 bases. Losses at the gene ends were 3 bases for V and 0 bases for J; bases not matched to a gene: 5. The CDR3 totals 17 residues. Germline CDR1 and CDR2: LNHDA and SQIVND (reference sequence). The CDR3: CASSIPGTGVSGNTIYF. CDR3 in DNA: TGTGCCAGTAGTATCCCAGGGACAGGGGTCTCTGGAAACACCATATATTTT.

This clone has a count of ten or more. The chain joins TRBV19 to TRBJ1-5; possibly TRBD1 for D (5 bases). Germline lookup yields CDR1 LNHDA and CDR2 SQIVND (reference sequence). The CDR3 is 14 residues long. The germline V and J ends were trimmed by 7 bases and 6 bases, with 16 bases remaining between them. The DNA for the CDR3 is TGTGCCAGTAAGGTACAGGATGGCCCTCAGCCCCAGCATTTT. Amino acids: CASKVQDGPQPQHF.